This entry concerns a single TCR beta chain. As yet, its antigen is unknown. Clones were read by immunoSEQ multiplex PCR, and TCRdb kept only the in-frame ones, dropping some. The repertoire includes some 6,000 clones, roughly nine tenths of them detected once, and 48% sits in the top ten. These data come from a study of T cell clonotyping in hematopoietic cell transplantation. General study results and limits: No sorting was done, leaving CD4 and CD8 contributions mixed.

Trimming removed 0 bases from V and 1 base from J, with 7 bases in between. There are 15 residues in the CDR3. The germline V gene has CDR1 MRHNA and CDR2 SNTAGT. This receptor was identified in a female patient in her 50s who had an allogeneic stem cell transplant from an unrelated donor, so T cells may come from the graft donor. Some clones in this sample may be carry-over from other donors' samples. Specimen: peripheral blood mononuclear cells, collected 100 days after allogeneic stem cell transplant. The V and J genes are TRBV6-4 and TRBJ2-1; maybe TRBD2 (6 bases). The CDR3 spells CASSDSAGSYNEQFF. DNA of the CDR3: TGTGCCAGCAGTGACTCGGCGGGGTCCTACAATGAGCAGTTCTTC.